Sequencing of this T cell receptor (beta chain) was carried out in a study of Tregs in tolerant kidney transplant recipients. Study-level points and caveats: Validation in larger populations is needed because few patients were studied. In tolerant patients, donor-specific Tregs outgrew total Tregs, suggesting antigen-driven expansion. Tregs expanded with activated donor B cells seemed most donor-specific.

Unstimulated regulatory T cells (CD4+CD25+CD127-), CD4+CD25- non-regulatory cells, CD4 and CD8 cells were FACS-sorted from thawed PBMCs. Germline V gene lookup returns CDR1 SGHNT and CDR2 YYREEE (reference sequence). The CDR3 covers 13 residues. The V end was cut by 6 bases, the J end by 3 bases, with 11 bases between. A note on this clone: The antigen remains undetermined.

Generated by immunoSEQ multiplex PCR, the TCRdb table keeps only in-frame clones and is missing some. The table lists under 95,000 clones, under 95% of them singletons. Here the sequenced sample was Tregs from blood, taken before the transplant. This TCR came from a human donor who received a combined kidney and bone marrow transplant. The chain uses TRBV5-4 and TRBJ2-3; no firm D call. In nucleotides, the CDR3 is TGTGCCAGCACCCTAGACGGGACAGATACGCAGTATTTT. Translated, it gives CASTLDGTDTQYF. The full variable domain, rest sourced from reference TRBV5-4 and TRBJ2-3, is ETGVTQSPTHLIKTRGQQVTLRCSSQSGHNTVSWYQQALGQGPQFIFQYYREEENGRGNFPPRFSGLQFPNYSSELNVNALELDDSALYLCASTLDGTDTQYFGPGTRLTVL.